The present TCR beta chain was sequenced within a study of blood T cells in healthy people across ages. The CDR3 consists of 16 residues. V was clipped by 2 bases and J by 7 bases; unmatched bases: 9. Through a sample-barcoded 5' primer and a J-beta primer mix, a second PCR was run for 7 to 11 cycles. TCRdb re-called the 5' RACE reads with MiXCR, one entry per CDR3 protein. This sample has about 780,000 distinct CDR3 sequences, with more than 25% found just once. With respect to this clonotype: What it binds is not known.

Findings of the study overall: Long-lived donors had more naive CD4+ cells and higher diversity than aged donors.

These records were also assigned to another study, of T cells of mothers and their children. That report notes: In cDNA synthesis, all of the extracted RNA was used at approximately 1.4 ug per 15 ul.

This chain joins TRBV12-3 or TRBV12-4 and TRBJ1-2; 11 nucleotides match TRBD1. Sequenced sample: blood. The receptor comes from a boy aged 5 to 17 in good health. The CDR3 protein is CASSLQRTGGVGGYTF. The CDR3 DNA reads TGTGCCAGCAGTTTACAGCGGACAGGGGGCGTAGGTGGCTACACCTTC.